This TCR beta chain was retrieved from a study of blood T cell repertoires in COVID-19. Study in general: Spain, Italy and the United States supplied samples that represented acute and convalescent COVID-19.

Germline CDR1 MGHRA, CDR2 YSYEKL. This CDR3 is 13 amino acids long. The ends lost 10 bases at V and 9 bases at J; junction bases unmatched: 10. Original methodology: Estimation of nucleated cell counts was performed using reference gene primer amplification. The repertoire was sequenced with immunoSEQ multiplex PCR; TCRdb's copy has only in-frame clones and lacks some. The V and J calls and clone size come from that table; D and trimming were worked out from the DNA. The sample has 400,000 to 550,000 clones, approximately 90% seen once. The chain employs TRBV4-1 and TRBJ2-1, with 9 bases identical to TRBD2. The sequence was obtained from a woman under 40 with acute or convalescent COVID-19. Input material: peripheral blood. The CDR3 DNA is TGCGCCACCGGGAGAGCAGCGGGGGGTGAGCAGTTCTTC. It codes for CATGRAAGGEQFF.